A single sample is the source of the 2 T cell receptor beta chains below, sequenced in a study of early T cells in non-severe SARS-CoV-2 infection. TCRdb called the 5' RACE reads again in MiXCR, with one record for every CDR3 protein. The sample has tens of thousands of distinct CDR3 sequences, around 3.3% seen once. The sequencing input was whole blood. The receptors were sampled from an adult who was a healthcare worker with PCR-confirmed SARS-CoV-2 infection or an uninfected control (not recorded which).

The table lists this clonotype with a few counts. The chain is built from TRBV4-2 and TRBJ2-7; D may be TRBD2 (6 bases). V gave up 1 base and J gave up 1 base, with 14 bases separating them. The CDR3 runs 16 residues. Germline V lookup: CDR1 LGHNA, CDR2 YNFKEQ. CDR3 sequence: CASSQGAAGVSYEQYF. The CDR3 region has the DNA TGTGCCAGCAGCCAAGGTGCAGCGGGTGTTTCCTACGAGCAGTACTTC.

There are many counts of this clonotype. The rearrangement uses TRBV7-3 and TRBJ2-2, with TRBD1 matching 8 bases. The CDR3 covers 14 residues. Germline CDR1 and CDR2: SGHTA and FQGTGA. The trim removed 3 bases at V and 5 bases at J, leaving 2 bases unmatched. In DNA form, the CDR3 reads TGTGCCAGCAGCTTTGACAGGGGAACCGGGGAGCTGTTTTTT. As protein: CASSFDRGTGELFF. Full variable domain (remainder filled in from reference TRBV7-3 and TRBJ2-2): GAGVSQTPSNKVTEKGKYVELRCDPISGHTALYWYRQSLGQGPEFLIYFQGTGAADDSGLPNDRFFAVRPEGSVSTLKIQRTERGDSAVYLCASSFDRGTGELFFGEGSRLTVL.